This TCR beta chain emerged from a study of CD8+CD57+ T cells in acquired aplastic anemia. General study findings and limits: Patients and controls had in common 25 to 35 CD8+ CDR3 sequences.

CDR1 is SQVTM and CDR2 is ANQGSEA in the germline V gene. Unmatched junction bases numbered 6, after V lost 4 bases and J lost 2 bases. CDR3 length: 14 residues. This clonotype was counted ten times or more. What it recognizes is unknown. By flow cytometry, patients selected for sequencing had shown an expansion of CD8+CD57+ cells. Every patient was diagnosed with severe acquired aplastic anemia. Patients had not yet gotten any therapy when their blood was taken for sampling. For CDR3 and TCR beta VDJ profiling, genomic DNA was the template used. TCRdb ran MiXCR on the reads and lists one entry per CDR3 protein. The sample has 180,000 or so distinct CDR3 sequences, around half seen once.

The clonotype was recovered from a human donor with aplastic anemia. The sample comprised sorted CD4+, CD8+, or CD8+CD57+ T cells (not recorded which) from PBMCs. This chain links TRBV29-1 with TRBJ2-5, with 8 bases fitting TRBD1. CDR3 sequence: CSVGDRRGQETQYF. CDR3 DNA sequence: TGCAGCGTTGGGGACAGGCGAGGTCAAGAGACCCAGTACTTC.